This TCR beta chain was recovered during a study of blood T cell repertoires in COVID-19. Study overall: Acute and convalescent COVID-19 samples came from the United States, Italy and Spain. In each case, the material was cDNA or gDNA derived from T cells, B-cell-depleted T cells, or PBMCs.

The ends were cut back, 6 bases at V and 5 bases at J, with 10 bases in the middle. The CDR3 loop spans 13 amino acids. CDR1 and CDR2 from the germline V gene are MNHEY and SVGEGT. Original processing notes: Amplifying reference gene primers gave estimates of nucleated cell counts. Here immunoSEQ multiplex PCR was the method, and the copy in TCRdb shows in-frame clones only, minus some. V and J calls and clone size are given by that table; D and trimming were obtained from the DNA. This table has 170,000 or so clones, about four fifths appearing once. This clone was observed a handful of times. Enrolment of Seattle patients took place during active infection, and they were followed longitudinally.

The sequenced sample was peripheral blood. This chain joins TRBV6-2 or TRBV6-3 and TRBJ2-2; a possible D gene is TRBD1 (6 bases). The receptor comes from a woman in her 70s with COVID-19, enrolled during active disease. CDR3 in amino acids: CASSHRETGELFF. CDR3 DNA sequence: TGTGCCAGCAGCCACAGGGAGACCGGGGAGCTGTTTTTT.